Each of the 9 T cell receptor beta chains below was sequenced from the same sample in a study of T cells in Graves' hyperthyroidism and ophthalmopathy (dated 2019 in TCRdb). Library prep was done by multiplex PCR. The sample was run on an Illumina HiSeq 2000. The TCR beta CDR3 regions were amplified from RNA transcripts. For the first round of RT-PCR on the TCR CDR3, the HTBI primer set was used together with the Qiagen OneStep RT-PCR kit. TCRdb passed the public sequencing reads through fastp at Q25 and MiXCR, retaining productive beta sequences. Each CDR3 protein gets just one entry, which takes the most common genes and DNA from the rows behind it. Counted in this sample were hundreds of thousands of distinct CDR3 sequences; more than 12% of them appeared once. 25% to 30% of the sample is in the top ten clones. The sequenced sample was blood. Receptor source: a man in his fifties with Graves' ophthalmopathy.

This clonotype came up many times. V and J are TRBV7-8 and TRBJ2-7, with 7 bases fitting TRBD1. The germline V gene encodes CDR1 SGHVS and CDR2 FQNEAQ. The J segment lost 3 bases and the V segment lost 3 bases, leaving 5 bases of the junction unmatched. The CDR3 length is 14 residues. In DNA, the CDR3 is TGTGCCAGCAGCTTCGACAGGGATGACTACGAGCAGTACTTC. This translates into CASSFDRDDYEQYF.

This clonotype was seen at least ten times. The V and J genes are TRBV12-3 or TRBV12-4 and TRBJ2-2; tentative D call: TRBD2 (5 bases). Trimming removed 5 bases from V and 12 bases from J, with 22 bases in between. CDR3 length: 15 amino acids. The CDR3 protein is CASSPRTLRPEQLFF. The DNA of the CDR3 is TGTGCCAGCAGTCCCCGGACTCTCCGGCCGGAGCAGCTGTTTTTT.

This clonotype appeared many times. The chain carries TRBV7-9 and TRBJ2-1; 9 bases fit TRBD2. After removal of 5 bases from V and 8 bases from J, the junction contained 10 bases not matched to a gene. Per the germline V gene, CDR1 is SEHNR and CDR2 is FQNEAQ (reference sequence). This CDR3 is 15 amino acids long. The chain's CDR3 is CASSIAGTSRHEQFF. DNA of the CDR3: TGTGCCAGCAGCATTGCCGGGACTAGCAGACATGAGCAGTTCTTC.

This clonotype showed up many times. The V call is TRBV11-2, the J call TRBJ2-1; 8 bases map to TRBD1. Germline V gene sequence: CDR1 SGHAT, CDR2 FQNNGV. The trim removed 5 bases at V and 2 bases at J, leaving 5 bases unmatched. This CDR3 has 15 amino acids. Here the CDR3 reads CASSVGQATYNEQFF. The CDR3 DNA reads TGTGCCAGCAGCGTGGGACAGGCAACCTACAATGAGCAGTTCTTC. Full variable domain (rest looked up from reference TRBV11-2 and TRBJ2-1): EAGVAQSPRYKIIEKRQSVAFWCNPISGHATLYWYQQILGQGPKLLIQFQNNGVVDDSQLPKDRFSAERLKGVDSTLKIQPAKLEDSAVYLCASSVGQATYNEQFFGPGTRLTVL.

The genes are TRBV25-1 and TRBJ2-1; no clear D. The CDR3 spans 10 residues. Looked up from germline, CDR1 is MGHDK and CDR2 is SYGVNS. V lost 10 bases, J lost 5 bases, and 6 bases lay in between. The CDR3 DNA reads as TGTGCCACCCCGAACAATGAGCAGTTCTTC. Amino acids: CATPNNEQFF.

This chain links TRBV11-3 with TRBJ1-4; D is unclear. The CDR3 sequence is 13 residues long. Germline-derived CDR1 and CDR2 are SGHNT and YENEEA. Trimming cost V 8 bases and J 10 bases, with 17 bases left between them. CDR3 in amino acids: CASAPGEGGKLFF. CDR3 DNA: TGTGCCAGCGCTCCCGGGGAAGGCGGAAAACTGTTTTTT. Combining the CDR3 with reference TRBV11-3 and TRBJ1-4 gives the whole variable domain EAGVVQSPRYKIIEKKQPVAFWCNPISGHNTLYWYLQNLGQGPELLIRYENEEAVDDSQLPKDRFSAERLKGVDSTLKIQPAELGDSAVYLCASAPGEGGKLFFGSGTQLSVL.

The genes are TRBV11-2 and TRBJ2-3; the D is unclear. The CDR3 runs to 16 residues. CDR1 is SGHAT, CDR2 FQNNGV, per germline. V lost 5 bases, J lost 9 bases, and 24 bases lay in between. The CDR3 DNA reads TGTGCCAGCAGCCAAGATATGGTAGCTGGGTTGCGAACGCAGTATTTT. It specifies CASSQDMVAGLRTQYF.

Many counts were recorded for this clonotype. The chain employs TRBV20-1 and TRBJ2-7; D is unclear. The CDR3 consists of 16 residues. V lost 3 bases and J lost 6, with 24 bases in between. Germline V lookup: CDR1 DFQATT, CDR2 SNEGSKA (reference sequence). As DNA, the CDR3 is TGCAGTGCTAGGCCTGGTCAGATGGCCTCCCGGAGCGAGCAGTACTTC. Translated: CSARPGQMASRSEQYF.

This clonotype has at least ten counts. This chain connects TRBV5-1 to TRBJ1-1; TRBD1 might be the D (6 bases). Germline V gives CDR1 SGHRS, CDR2 YFSETQ. V was cut by 4 bases and J by 7 bases, with 17 bases left in between. The length of the CDR3 is 14 residues. CDR3 region: CASSPEAGEGEAFF. The DNA of the CDR3 is TGCGCCAGCAGCCCCGAAGCAGGGGAGGGTGAAGCTTTCTTT.